Below, 18 T cell receptor beta chains from the same sample are listed, as sequenced in a study of response to subunit inactivated influenza vaccine. MiXCR, applied by TCRdb to the RT-PCR reads, yields one record per CDR3 protein. The repertoire has 430,000 or so distinct CDR3 sequences, 10% to 11% of them found once; the top ten carry about 12%. The starting material was PBMCs from blood, obtained more than 35 days after vaccination. The receptors shown here come from a man in his fifties or sixties who received an inactivated influenza vaccine.

The V and J genes are TRBV6-2 or TRBV6-3 and TRBJ2-6; D is undetermined. The germline V and J ends were trimmed by 3 bases and 0 bases, with 18 bases remaining between them. Per germline, CDR1 MNHEY and CDR2 SVGEGT. The CDR3 totals 19 residues. Here the CDR3 DNA reads TGTGCCAGCAGTTATTATGCGTGGCAGGCGAACTCTGGGGCCAACGTCCTGACTTTC. It codes for CASSYYAWQANSGANVLTF.

This clonotype came up a few times. This chain joins TRBV6-2 or TRBV6-3 and TRBJ2-7, with D possibly matching TRBD2 (6 bases). V gave up 3 bases and J gave up 5 bases, with 14 bases separating them. The CDR3 totals 14 residues. The V gene's germline CDR1 is MNHEY and CDR2 SVGEGT. The CDR3 spells CASSYSGGINEQYF. DNA for the CDR3: TGTGCCAGCAGTTATTCCGGCGGGATAAACGAGCAGTACTTC.

This clonotype was observed at least ten times. The rearrangement joins TRBV20-1 to TRBJ2-7; TRBD2 aligns across 7 bases. The CDR3 sequence is 15 residues long. CDR1 and CDR2 from the germline V gene are DFQATT and SNEGSKA (reference sequence). Unmatched junction bases numbered 12, after V lost 5 bases and J lost 2 bases. Written as DNA, the CDR3 is TGCAGTGCTGGCCCCGCTAGCGGAAATGCCTACGAGCAGTACTTC. Translating gives CSAGPASGNAYEQYF.

CDR3 bases: TGTGCCAGCAGCCATCTGGGTCTATTGGAGACCCAGTACTTC. It encodes CASSHLGLLETQYF. The genes are TRBV11-2 and TRBJ2-5; no firm D call. Germline CDR1 reads SGHAT; CDR2 reads FQNNGV. The ends were cut back, 5 bases at V and 5 bases at J, with 15 bases in the middle. The CDR3 extends over 14 amino acids.

This chain connects TRBV5-1 to TRBJ2-1, with 11 bases lining up with TRBD2. Per the germline V gene, CDR1 is SGHRS and CDR2 is YFSETQ. The CDR3 runs to 17 residues. The ends lost 2 bases at V and 2 bases at J; junction bases unmatched: 6. DNA for the CDR3: TGCGCCAGCAGCTTCCCCACTAGCGGGAGCACCTACAATGAGCAGTTCTTC. As protein: CASSFPTSGSTYNEQFF.

This clonotype was counted only a few times. This rearrangement joins TRBV5-1 to TRBJ2-1; a weak D match, TRBD1 (5 bases). Per the germline V gene, CDR1 is SGHRS and CDR2 is YFSETQ. This CDR3 is 16 amino acids long. V was trimmed by 5 bases and J by 1 base, leaving 16 bases between them. CDR3 loop: CASRTNPGSSYNEQFF. The CDR3 DNA follows: TGCGCCAGCAGGACGAACCCAGGGTCATCCTACAATGAGCAGTTCTTC.

The DNA of the CDR3 is TGTGCCAGCAGACATTCCGGGACGCCCTACGAGCAGTACTTC. As protein: CASRHSGTPYEQYF. The J gene is TRBJ2-7, the V gene TRBV2, with D perhaps matching TRBD1 or TRBD2 (5 bases each). Trimming stripped 6 bases from V and 2 bases from J, with 14 bases between. Germline lookup yields CDR1 SNHLY and CDR2 FYNNEI. There are 14 residues in the CDR3.

This clonotype was picked up a small number of times. The rearrangement uses TRBV27 and TRBJ2-3; TRBD2 agrees at 8 bases. The germline V gene encodes CDR1 MNHEY and CDR2 SMNVEV (reference sequence). This CDR3 has 16 residues. J gave up 4 bases and V 7 bases, and 13 bases lay outside the gene matches. The CDR3 spells CASTPNPGGEADTQYF. The CDR3 coding sequence is TGTGCCAGCACTCCCAACCCGGGAGGGGAGGCAGATACGCAGTATTTT.

This clonotype has more than one count but fewer than ten. The V gene is TRBV29-1, the J gene TRBJ2-7, with 7 bases matching TRBD1. Germline V lookup: CDR1 SQVTM, CDR2 ANQGSEA. The CDR3 has 16 amino acids. Losses at the gene ends were 2 bases for V and 2 bases for J; bases not matched to a gene: 12. CDR3 coding DNA: TGCAGCGTTGAAACCCTCGGGACAGAAAAAACCTACGAGCAGTACTTC. It specifies CSVETLGTEKTYEQYF.

The table lists this clonotype with many counts. V usage is TRBV4-3 and J usage is TRBJ2-1; no firm D call. CDR1 is LGHNA and CDR2 is YSLEER in the germline V gene. Trimming left V 1 base short and J 0 bases short, with 10 bases between. There are 16 residues in the CDR3. The CDR3 DNA reads as TGCGCCAGCAGCCAAGTTGCATCTAGCTCCTACAATGAGCAGTTCTTC. It translates to CASSQVASSSYNEQFF.

CDR3 nucleotide sequence: TGTGCCAGCAGTGAAGCGTGGACAGGCTACGAGCAGTACTTC. Encoded protein: CASSEAWTGYEQYF. The rearrangement joins TRBV6-1 to TRBJ2-7, with 7 bases aligning to TRBD1. The trim removed 0 bases at V and 3 bases at J, leaving 2 bases unmatched. The CDR3 covers 14 residues. Germline-derived CDR1 and CDR2 are MNHNS and SASEGT.

The sample holds a few counts of this clonotype. The V call is TRBV25-1, the J call TRBJ2-5; 12 bases fit TRBD2. Unmatched junction bases numbered 8, after V lost 1 base and J lost 2 bases. This CDR3 is built from 18 residues. CDR1 is MGHDK, CDR2 SYGVNS, per germline. The CDR3, as DNA: TGTGCCAGCAGTGAATTGGGGCTAGCGGGGGGGGAACAAGAGACCCAGTACTTC. It codes for CASSELGLAGGEQETQYF.

V gene TRBV5-5 combines with J gene TRBJ1-2; D may be TRBD1 (6 bases). The V end lost 4 bases, the J end lost 4 bases, and 17 bases lay between the germline ends. In germline, CDR1 is SGHKS, CDR2 YYEKEE (reference sequence). The CDR3 runs 15 residues. DNA of the CDR3: TGTGCCAGCAGCGTAACAGGACAGCCGATCTATGGCTACACCTTC. Its protein is CASSVTGQPIYGYTF.

This clonotype has ten or more counts. The rearrangement joins TRBV5-1 to TRBJ2-5, with D perhaps matching TRBD2 (5 bases). The CDR3 sequence is 15 residues long. The V gene lost 0 bases and the J gene lost 4 bases, with 13 bases spanning the gap. Germline CDR1 and CDR2: SGHRS and YFSETQ. The CDR3 reads CASSLAWQLAETQYF. The CDR3 nucleotides are TGCGCCAGCAGCTTGGCATGGCAGCTAGCAGAGACCCAGTACTTC.

A few counts support this clonotype. The gene calls are TRBV28 and TRBJ2-7; 9 bases line up with TRBD1. CDR1 and CDR2 (germline): MDHEN, SYDVKM. The ends lost 5 bases at V and 3 bases at J; junction bases unmatched: 8. The CDR3 is 15 amino acids. DNA of the CDR3: TGTGCCAGCAGTCCATTCCGACAGGGGGACTACGAGCAGTACTTC. Amino acid sequence: CASSPFRQGDYEQYF.

This clonotype was observed a handful of times. The V call is TRBV18, the J call TRBJ2-3, with 14 bases aligning to TRBD2. This CDR3 is 18 amino acids long. Trimming at V came to 3 bases and at J to 1 base, leaving 6 bases not matched to a gene. Germline lookup yields CDR1 KGHSH and CDR2 LQKENI. CDR3 DNA sequence: TGTGCCAGCTCACCCGGACTAGCGGGAGGTCCCCGCACAGATACGCAGTATTTT. This codes for CASSPGLAGGPRTDTQYF.

The V call is TRBV2, the J call TRBJ1-4, with D maybe TRBD1 (5 bases). Trimming pared 5 bases from V and 3 bases from J, leaving 10 bases between. Germline lookup yields CDR1 SNHLY and CDR2 FYNNEI. CDR3 length equals 14 residues. CDR3 bases: TGTGCCAGCAGTCTCCGACAGCCTAATGAAAAACTGTTTTTT. Protein product: CASSLRQPNEKLFF.

This sequence joins TRBV12-3 or TRBV12-4 and TRBJ2-7; either TRBD1 or TRBD2 may fit D (5 bases each). The CDR3 covers 14 residues. Between the trimmed V and J ends, which lost 6 bases and 3 bases, there was a span of 15 bases. CDR3 DNA: TGTGCCAGCAGCTGGGCCCGGGACCTCTACGAGCAGTACTTC. Protein: CASSWARDLYEQYF.